What follows are 31 T cell receptor beta chains derived from one specimen sequenced in a study of shared clonotypes between healthy human individuals (TCRdb year 2020). The library came from the immunoSEQ multiplex PCR assay. The table was pulled from immuneACCESS by TCRdb, which kept in-frame rearrangements only. Such tables lose some clones; where checked, under half of the loss comes from unresolved V genes, and the rest has no known cause. The sample data list more than 2 million clones, and around 93% of these were observed just once. Over 1.5% of the sample is taken by the ten largest. CD8 naive samples were CD45RO-negative cells positively selected for CCR7, giving a CD45RA+CCR7+ population that excluded TemRA cells. Specimen: naive CD8+ T cells from PBMCs. According to the study, the label for this sample's cell subset or site signals: CD45RA+CCR7+. The receptors come from a young man in good health. Some clones in this sample may be carry-over from other donors' samples.

The chain links TRBV7-3 to TRBJ2-2; D might be TRBD1 (6 bases). Germline V gene sequence: CDR1 SGHTA, CDR2 FQGTGA. The ends were cut back, 5 bases at V and 3 bases at J, with 13 bases in the middle. The CDR3 loop spans 15 amino acids. CDR3 sequence reads: CASSLDSPHTGELFF. As DNA, the CDR3 is TGTGCCAGCAGCCTGGACAGCCCCCACACCGGGGAGCTGTTTTTT. The full variable domain, its missing parts supplied by reference TRBV7-3 and TRBJ2-2, is GAGVSQTPSNKVTEKGKYVELRCDPISGHTALYWYRQSLGQGPEFLIYFQGTGAADDSGLPNDRFFAVRPEGSVSTLKIQRTERGDSAVYLCASSLDSPHTGELFFGEGSRLTVL.

The CDR3 here is CASSVGGTSGEQYF. As DNA, the CDR3 is TGTGCCAGCAGCGTAGGAGGAACGTCTGGCGAGCAGTACTTC. The chain employs TRBV9 and TRBJ2-7; D unclear. CDR3 size: 14 residues. Germline CDR1 reads SGDLS; CDR2 reads YYNGEE. V was cut by 0 bases and J by 6 bases, with 13 bases left in between. Full variable domain (outside the CDR3, taken from reference TRBV9 and TRBJ2-7): DSGVTQTPKHLITATGQRVTLRCSPRSGDLSVYWYQQSLDQGLQFLIQYYNGEERAKGNILERFSAQQFPDLHSELNLSSLELGDSALYFCASSVGGTSGEQYFGPGTRLTVT.

This rearrangement joins TRBV25-1 to TRBJ1-1; D is possibly TRBD1 (5 bases). Germline lookup yields CDR1 MGHDK and CDR2 SYGVNS. V was cut by 4 bases and J by 1 base, with 10 bases left in between. CDR3 length equals 14 residues. The CDR3 bases are TGTGCCAGCAGTGCCCAGGGATCGAACACTGAAGCTTTCTTT. This codes for CASSAQGSNTEAFF.

This sequence joins TRBV5-6 and TRBJ2-1; D may be TRBD2 (5 bases). V lost 2 bases and J lost 6, with 9 bases in between. The CDR3 loop spans 13 amino acids. Germline CDR1 SGHDT, CDR2 YYEEEE. The CDR3: CASSFKRTNEQFF. The CDR3 DNA reads as TGTGCCAGCAGCTTTAAGCGGACCAATGAGCAGTTCTTC.

This clone was detected only once. This chain joins TRBV4-2 and TRBJ1-1, with D maybe TRBD1 (6 bases). The V gene's germline CDR1 is LGHNA and CDR2 YNFKEQ. The CDR3 is 19 amino acids. Deletions cut 2 bases from V and 0 bases from J, with 22 bases between. DNA of the CDR3: TGTGCCAGCAGCCAAACTACAGGGAGACGGTCTATAATGAACACTGAAGCTTTCTTT. Protein: CASSQTTGRRSIMNTEAFF.

V usage is TRBV7-9 and J usage is TRBJ2-2; D gene ambiguous. Deletions cut 8 bases from V and 3 bases from J, with 16 bases between. Germline values: CDR1 SEHNR, CDR2 FQNEAQ (reference sequence). The CDR3 consists of 15 residues. CDR3 DNA: TGTGCCAGCGGACCGAAGGCCAGTGACACCGGGGAGCTGTTTTTT. Amino acid sequence: CASGPKASDTGELFF.

This clone was counted a few times. The genes are TRBV5-1 and TRBJ1-1; no clear D. V was clipped by 0 bases and J by 1 base, with 7 bases between them. This CDR3 is 14 amino acids long. Germline-derived CDR1 and CDR2 are SGHRS and YFSETQ. Here the CDR3 DNA reads TGCGCCAGCAGCTTGGAACCGACGAACACTGAAGCTTTCTTT. Its protein product is CASSLEPTNTEAFF.

The V gene is TRBV19, the J gene TRBJ1-4; maybe TRBD1 (6 bases). The length of the CDR3 is 14 residues. V was cut by 8 bases and J by 7 bases, with 17 bases left in between. From germline, CDR1 is LNHDA and CDR2 SQIVND (reference sequence). CDR3 nucleotide sequence: TGTGCCAGTGGCGACAGGTCCCGGGGTGAAAAACTGTTTTTT. Protein sequence: CASGDRSRGEKLFF. Supplemented by reference TRBV19 and TRBJ1-4, the full variable domain reads DGGITQSPKYLFRKEGQNVTLSCEQNLNHDAMYWYRQDPGQGLRLIYYSQIVNDFQKGDIAEGYSVSREKKESFPLTVTSAQKNPTAFYLCASGDRSRGEKLFFGSGTQLSVL.

The chain carries TRBV28 and TRBJ2-2; no definite D call. Germline V gene sequence: CDR1 MDHEN, CDR2 SYDVKM. CDR3 length: 16 amino acids. V dropped 7 bases and J dropped 0 bases, with 15 bases sitting between them. In DNA, the CDR3 is TGTGCCAGCAACCCCGGGTTGTTCGCGAACACCGGGGAGCTGTTTTTT. Protein product: CASNPGLFANTGELFF.

The chain carries TRBV7-6 and TRBJ2-5; TRBD2 matches at 10 bases. With 1 base clipped from V and 2 bases from J, the junction kept 7 bases outside the gene matches. The CDR3 has 17 residues. Germline V gives CDR1 SGHVS, CDR2 FNYEAQ. This chain's CDR3 is CASSLDWTSGQQETQYF. The DNA for the CDR3 is TGTGCCAGCAGCTTAGACTGGACTAGCGGCCAACAAGAGACCCAGTACTTC.

This clone was observed once. The chain employs TRBV7-6 and TRBJ2-7; TRBD2 agrees at 11 bases. The CDR3 has 16 residues. Per the germline V gene, CDR1 is SGHVS and CDR2 is FNYEAQ. J was trimmed by 9 bases and V by 2 bases; bases with no gene match: 12. DNA for the CDR3: TGTGCCAGCAGCTTAATCCTAGCGGGAGGCCCTACGGGGCAGTACTTC. Its protein is CASSLILAGGPTGQYF.

The J gene is TRBJ2-1, the V gene TRBV9, with TRBD2 matching over 7 bases. From germline, CDR1 is SGDLS and CDR2 YYNGEE. Trimming removed 8 bases from V and 10 bases from J; junction bases left unmatched: 3. This CDR3 has 10 amino acids. CDR3 loop: CARGRGEQFF. Written as DNA, the CDR3 is TGTGCCAGGGGGAGGGGAGAGCAGTTCTTC.

The chain is built from TRBV5-1 and TRBJ1-1; D perhaps matches TRBD1 (6 bases). The V end lost 0 bases, the J end lost 3 bases, and 15 bases lay between the germline ends. The CDR3 is made up of 16 amino acids. Germline assignment: CDR1 SGHRS and CDR2 YFSETQ. The CDR3 nucleotides are TGCGCCAGCAGCTTGGCCTTCGCAGGGGATGACACTGAAGCTTTCTTT. Translating it yields CASSLAFAGDDTEAFF.

This chain joins TRBV4-1 and TRBJ2-7; no firm D call. Germline assignment: CDR1 MGHRA and CDR2 YSYEKL. The CDR3 is made up of 16 amino acids. Trimming took 0 bases from V and 3 from J, leaving 15 bases between them. The CDR3 DNA reads as TGCGCCAGCAGCCAAGATAGTCTTAGAAACCTCTACGAGCAGTACTTC. The encoded protein is CASSQDSLRNLYEQYF.

This clone was recorded only once. This rearrangement joins TRBV2 to TRBJ2-3, with 9 bases identical to TRBD1. The germline CDR1 and CDR2 sequences are SNHLY and FYNNEI. J lost 2 bases, V lost 3 bases, and 15 bases had no gene match. This CDR3 has 19 residues. The CDR3 sequence is CASSDTGGVGVWVTDTQYF. The CDR3 DNA is TGTGCCAGCAGTGATACAGGGGGCGTCGGTGTTTGGGTCACAGATACGCAGTATTTT.

The chain is built from TRBV19 and TRBJ2-3; D is perhaps TRBD2 (6 bases). The germline V gene encodes CDR1 LNHDA and CDR2 SQIVND (reference sequence). CDR3 length: 14 amino acids. V lost 6 bases to trimming and J lost 0 bases, with 10 bases between them. The CDR3 sequence is CASRASDSTDTQYF. The DNA for the CDR3 is TGTGCCAGTAGGGCTAGCGATAGCACAGATACGCAGTATTTT.

CDR3 nucleotides: TGCGCCAGCAGCCAGGAGCGAGGGCCGAGCTACAATGAGCAGTTCTTC. Protein product: CASSQERGPSYNEQFF. The chain couples TRBV4-1 to TRBJ2-1; tentative D call: TRBD2 (5 bases). Germline V lookup: CDR1 MGHRA, CDR2 YSYEKL. This CDR3 has 16 amino acids. V lost 3 bases, J lost 3 bases, and 15 bases lay in between.

V and J are TRBV11-2 and TRBJ2-7; D perhaps matches TRBD1 (5 bases). The CDR3 contains 16 residues. Germline values: CDR1 SGHAT, CDR2 FQNNGV. Between the trimmed V and J ends, which lost 0 bases and 3 bases, there was a span of 15 bases. The CDR3 region is CASSLDVGAPHYEQYF. CDR3 in DNA: TGTGCCAGCAGCTTAGATGTTGGGGCCCCCCACTACGAGCAGTACTTC.

The V and J genes are TRBV7-7 and TRBJ2-3, with TRBD2 matching 9 bases. The CDR3 loop spans 16 amino acids. Germline CDR1 and CDR2: SSHAT and FNYEAQ (reference sequence). The CDR3 bases are TGTGCTGTGTGGGCGGGAGGGCCTTCGGGCACAGATACGCAGTATTTT. Protein product: CAVWAGGPSGTDTQYF.

This chain links TRBV7-9 with TRBJ1-1; TRBD1 might be the D (6 bases). This CDR3 comprises 13 residues. V was trimmed by 3 bases and J by 5 bases, leaving 10 bases between them. Germline CDR1 and CDR2: SEHNR and FQNEAQ (reference sequence). This CDR3 reads CASSFLGGTEAFF. The CDR3 nucleotides are TGTGCCAGCAGCTTTCTAGGGGGTACTGAAGCTTTCTTT.

Note on this clone: The identical CDR3 is also encoded by other nucleotide sequences in the sample. The chain couples TRBV28 to TRBJ2-7, with 8 bases that match TRBD1. CDR3 length: 14 residues. Germline CDR1 and CDR2: MDHEN and SYDVKM. The junction had 6 bases not matched to a gene; V was cut back by 2 bases and J by 6 bases. DNA for the CDR3: TGTGCCAGCAGTTTACTTGGACAGGGTGGCGAGCAGTACTTC. This encodes CASSLLGQGGEQYF.

The V and J genes are TRBV25-1 and TRBJ2-1; either TRBD1 or TRBD2 may fit D (5 bases each). The germline V and J ends were trimmed by 5 bases and 9 bases, with 11 bases remaining between them. The germline V gene has CDR1 MGHDK and CDR2 SYGVNS. This CDR3 contains 12 residues. CDR3 protein: CASSWGSGEQFF. DNA for the CDR3: TGTGCCAGCAGTTGGGGGTCGGGTGAGCAGTTCTTC.

This chain connects TRBV5-8 to TRBJ2-3; D is uncertain. CDR1 and CDR2 from the germline V gene are SGHTS and YDEGEE. This CDR3 contains 15 residues. V lost 0 bases and J lost 1, with 9 bases in between. The CDR3 DNA is TGTGCCAGCAGCTTGGATCCAGGTGGCACAGATACGCAGTATTTT. Amino acid sequence: CASSLDPGGTDTQYF.

The chain joins TRBV9 to TRBJ2-1; D gene unclear. The CDR3 runs 12 residues. Germline V gene lookup returns CDR1 SGDLS and CDR2 YYNGEE. With 3 bases removed from V and 3 bases from J, the gap between germline ends came to 4 bases. The DNA for the CDR3 is TGTGCCAGCAGCGCCAACTACAATGAGCAGTTCTTC. Translating gives CASSANYNEQFF.

The rearrangement uses TRBV9 and TRBJ1-2; no definite D call. Trimming shortened V by 0 bases and J by 4 bases, and 10 bases separated the two germline ends. CDR1 and CDR2 (germline): SGDLS, YYNGEE. The CDR3 extends over 14 amino acids. CDR3 amino acids: CASSVDWGSYGYTF. In DNA form, the CDR3 reads TGTGCCAGCAGCGTAGACTGGGGATCCTATGGCTACACCTTC.

This chain uses TRBV4-1 with TRBJ2-1, with TRBD2 identical over 8 bases. The germline CDR1 and CDR2 sequences are MGHRA and YSYEKL. Trimming removed 4 bases from V and 8 bases from J; junction bases left unmatched: 16. CDR3 size: 17 residues. CDR3 coding DNA: TGCGCCAGCAGCCTCATCCCGGGGACTAGGGGCGGGGATGAGCAGTTCTTC. It encodes CASSLIPGTRGGDEQFF.

This clone has just one count. V and J are TRBV13 and TRBJ2-7; 8 bases line up with TRBD1. CDR3 size: 16 residues. The ends lost 3 bases at V and 5 bases at J; junction bases unmatched: 12. Germline CDR1 PRHDT, CDR2 FYEKMQ (reference sequence). In nucleotides, the CDR3 is TGTGCCAGCAGCTTCCCTCCGGGACAGGTGGGGAACGAGCAGTACTTC. Protein sequence: CASSFPPGQVGNEQYF.

V usage is TRBV27 and J usage is TRBJ2-1; D possibly matches TRBD1 or TRBD2 (6 bases each). CDR1 is MNHEY and CDR2 is SMNVEV in the germline V gene (reference sequence). V lost 5 bases, J lost 8 bases, and 16 bases lay in between. This CDR3 has 14 amino acids. CDR3 nucleotides: TGTGCCAGCAGTCTTAGATCCGGGGGCCATGAGCAGTTCTTC. It codes for CASSLRSGGHEQFF.

The V call is TRBV20-1, the J call TRBJ2-1; D uncertain. The CDR3 runs to 11 residues. Germline assignment: CDR1 DFQATT and CDR2 SNEGSKA (reference sequence). Trimming shortened V by 6 bases and J by 7 bases, and 10 bases separated the two germline ends. CDR3 loop: CSAMQLNEQFF. The CDR3 DNA reads as TGCAGTGCCATGCAGCTGAATGAGCAGTTCTTC.

A remark on this clone: One end of the junction is discordant with germline, which a read error may explain. CDR3 nucleotides: TGTGCCAGTACACCGGGACAGGGGAACACTGAGGCTTTCTTT. Its protein product is CASTPGQGNTEAFF. The V and J genes are TRBV19 and TRBJ1-1; 10 positions agree with TRBD1. This CDR3 is built from 14 residues. CDR1 and CDR2 from the germline V gene are LNHDA and SQIVND (reference sequence).

J is TRBJ2-7 and V is TRBV27, with 8 bases that match TRBD2. The CDR3 loop spans 13 amino acids. CDR1 is MNHEY and CDR2 is SMNVEV in the germline V gene (reference sequence). The J segment lost 7 bases and the V segment lost 2 bases, leaving 4 bases of the junction unmatched. CDR3 nucleotide sequence: TGTGCCAGCAGTTTACGGGGCGGGAGGGAGCAGTACTTC. This codes for CASSLRGGREQYF.